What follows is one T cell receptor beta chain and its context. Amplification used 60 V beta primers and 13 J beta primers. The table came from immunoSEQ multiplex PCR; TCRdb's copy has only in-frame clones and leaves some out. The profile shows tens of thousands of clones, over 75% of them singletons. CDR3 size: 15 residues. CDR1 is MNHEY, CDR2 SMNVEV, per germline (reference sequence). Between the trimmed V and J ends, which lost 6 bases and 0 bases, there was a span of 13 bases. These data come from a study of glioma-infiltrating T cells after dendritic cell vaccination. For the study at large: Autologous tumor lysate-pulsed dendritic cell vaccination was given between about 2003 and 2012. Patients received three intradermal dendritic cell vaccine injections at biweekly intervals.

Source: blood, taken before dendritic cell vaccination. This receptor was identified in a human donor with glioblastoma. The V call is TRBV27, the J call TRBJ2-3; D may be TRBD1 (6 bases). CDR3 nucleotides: TGTGCCAGCAGGATCAGGGGATCTAGCACAGATACGCAGTATTTT. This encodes CASRIRGSSTDTQYF.